A single sample is the source of the 21 T cell receptor beta chains below, sequenced in a study of blood T cell repertoires in COVID-19. Sequencing used immunoSEQ multiplex PCR; TCRdb keeps in-frame clones, though not all of them. Of 67,000 or so clones listed, about 79% were seen once; the top ten hold under 30%. Source material: peripheral blood. These receptors were obtained from a man aged 65 to 79 with acute or convalescent COVID-19.

This chain uses TRBV6-5 with TRBJ1-6; 7 bases match TRBD1. The CDR3 is made up of 14 amino acids. Losses at the gene ends were 8 bases for V and 3 bases for J; bases not matched to a gene: 4. Germline lookup yields CDR1 MNHEY and CDR2 SVGAGI. CDR3 sequence (DNA): TGTGCCAGCGATGACAGGGTCTATAATTCACCCCTCCACTTT. Its translation: CASDDRVYNSPLHF.

Note on this clone: At one end, the junction sequence differs from germline, possibly due to a read error. The chain carries TRBV30 and TRBJ1-2; D gene unclear. From germline, CDR1 is GTSNPN and CDR2 SVGIG (reference sequence). The CDR3 extends over 11 amino acids. CDR3 DNA sequence: TGTGCCTGGAGTCCTAATTATGGCTACACCTTC. Translation: CAWSPNYGYTF.

V is TRBV4-1 and J is TRBJ2-3, with a tentative D call TRBD1 (5 bases). The V end lost 0 bases, the J end lost 9 bases, and 13 bases lay between the germline ends. Per the germline V gene, CDR1 is MGHRA and CDR2 is YSYEKL. The CDR3 covers 14 residues. The CDR3 sequence: CASSQEGQERTQYF. In DNA, the CDR3 is TGCGCCAGCAGCCAAGAGGGGCAGGAAAGGACGCAGTATTTT.

The chain couples TRBV15 to TRBJ2-3; D remains unclear. In germline, CDR1 is LNHNV, CDR2 YYDKDF (reference sequence). This CDR3 has 14 amino acids. Trimming removed 1 base from V and 4 bases from J, with 9 bases in between. In DNA form, the CDR3 reads TGTGCCACCAGCAGAGTATCGGTCTCAGATACGCAGTATTTT. Translation gives CATSRVSVSDTQYF.

The table lists this clone with many counts. The chain links TRBV7-9 to TRBJ1-1; TRBD1 might be the D (6 bases). The CDR3 spans 12 residues. Per the germline V gene, CDR1 is SEHNR and CDR2 is FQNEAQ (reference sequence). The V end lost 7 bases, the J end lost 7 bases, and 13 bases lay between the germline ends. CDR3 in amino acids: CASTLGQLEAFF. In nucleotides, the CDR3 is TGTGCCAGCACCCTAGGACAGCTTGAAGCTTTCTTT.

V usage is TRBV19 and J usage is TRBJ2-3; TRBD1 aligns across 7 bases. CDR3 length: 18 amino acids. Trimming took 4 bases from V and 4 from J; bases not matched to a gene: 17. In germline, CDR1 is LNHDA, CDR2 SQIVND (reference sequence). DNA of the CDR3: TGTGCCAGTAGTACCCAGTTCTACCCCTTAGGGGGCGCAGATACGCAGTATTTT. This codes for CASSTQFYPLGGADTQYF.

The chain recombines TRBV3-1 (or the pseudogene TRBV3-2) with TRBJ2-3, with TRBD2 matching over 14 bases. This CDR3 has 18 amino acids. Germline CDR1 and CDR2: LGHDT and YNNKEL (reference sequence). Trimming cost V 2 bases and J 1 base; bases outside gene matches: 5. The CDR3 region is CASSQPWTSGGRTDTQYF. CDR3 DNA: TGTGCCAGCAGCCAACCTTGGACTAGCGGGGGGCGCACAGATACGCAGTATTTT.

The rearrangement uses TRBV30 and TRBJ2-1; TRBD2 matches 9 bases. Germline V CDR1 and CDR2: GTSNPN, SVGIG (reference sequence). Germline trimming cut 1 base from V and 5 bases from J; bases unmatched to any gene: 12. This CDR3 has 17 amino acids. CDR3 loop: CAWSGRAGGPEDNEQFF. As DNA, the CDR3 is TGTGCCTGGAGTGGCCGGGCGGGAGGGCCCGAGGACAATGAGCAGTTCTTC.

The genes are TRBV29-1 and TRBJ1-2, with TRBD1 matching 8 bases. V dropped 6 bases and J dropped 0; count of bases not matched to a gene: 3. The CDR3 has 13 amino acids. Germline V gene data show CDR1 as SQVTM and CDR2 as ANQGSEA. The CDR3 is CSVLTGANYGYTF. The CDR3 DNA is TGCAGCGTGCTGACAGGGGCTAACTATGGCTACACCTTC.

This chain connects TRBV12-5 to TRBJ1-5; TRBD1 matches at 10 bases. V lost 6 bases, J lost 6 bases, and 8 bases stayed unmatched. The germline gives CDR1 LGHNT, CDR2 FRNRAP. This CDR3 has 15 residues. CDR3 region: CASGTGQGQIQPQHF. As DNA, the CDR3 is TGTGCTAGTGGCACGGGACAGGGGCAAATTCAGCCCCAGCATTTT.

V and J are TRBV28 and TRBJ2-7; TRBD2 aligns across 11 bases. V shed 4 bases and J 8 bases; nucleotides not matched to a gene: 16. Germline V CDR1 and CDR2: MDHEN, SYDVKM. The CDR3 is made up of 17 amino acids. The CDR3 nucleotides read TGTGCCAGCAGTTCGAGGGGGACTAGCGGAGGTATCTGGCAGCAGTACTTC. Translation gives CASSSRGTSGGIWQQYF.

The chain carries TRBV9 and TRBJ2-7, with TRBD1 matching over 11 bases. The CDR3 is 12 amino acids. Germline V gene data show CDR1 as SGDLS and CDR2 as YYNGEE. V trimming: 7 bases; J trimming: 4 bases; junction bases outside the gene matches: 1. The CDR3 bases are TGTGCCAGCGGGACAGGGGGTTACGAGCAGTACTTC. Translation gives CASGTGGYEQYF.

The genes are TRBV9 and TRBJ2-7; perhaps TRBD1 as D (6 bases). The V gene lost 1 base and the J gene lost 5 bases, with 10 bases spanning the gap. Germline CDR1 reads SGDLS; CDR2 reads YYNGEE. The CDR3 length is 13 residues. Here the CDR3 reads CASSVRGTNEQYF. CDR3 DNA sequence: TGTGCCAGCAGCGTAAGGGGGACAAACGAGCAGTACTTC.

V is TRBV19 and J is TRBJ2-2; 9 bases align to TRBD2. Germline V gene lookup returns CDR1 LNHDA and CDR2 SQIVND (reference sequence). Germline trimming cut 7 bases from V and 3 bases from J; bases unmatched to any gene: 9. This CDR3 comprises 16 residues. The CDR3 nucleotides read TGTGCCAGTACAGATAAGCGGGAGGCTCACACCGGGGAGCTGTTTTTT. Translated: CASTDKREAHTGELFF. The full variable domain, in which reference TRBV19 and TRBJ2-2 provide the parts outside the CDR3, is DGGITQSPKYLFRKEGQNVTLSCEQNLNHDAMYWYRQDPGQGLRLIYYSQIVNDFQKGDIAEGYSVSREKKESFPLTVTSAQKNPTAFYLCASTDKREAHTGELFFGEGSRLTVL.

This sequence joins TRBV9 and TRBJ2-3; 7 bases match TRBD1. The CDR3 is made up of 15 amino acids. The ends lost 4 bases at V and 2 bases at J; junction bases unmatched: 7. Germline V gives CDR1 SGDLS, CDR2 YYNGEE. The CDR3 DNA is TGTGCCAGCAGCCCACGACAGGGAGCCACAGATACGCAGTATTTT. Protein product: CASSPRQGATDTQYF.

V is TRBV6-5 and J is TRBJ2-7; no reliable D call. CDR3 size: 12 residues. Germline lookup yields CDR1 MNHEY and CDR2 SVGAGI. The ends were cut back, 2 bases at V and 3 bases at J, with 5 bases in the middle. The CDR3: CASSYPGYEQYF. The CDR3 bases are TGTGCCAGCAGTTACCCGGGCTACGAGCAGTACTTC.

The V and J genes are TRBV11-2 and TRBJ2-7; D ambiguous. There are 15 residues in the CDR3. Germline CDR1 and CDR2: SGHAT and FQNNGV. V dropped 4 bases and J dropped 2 bases, with 15 bases sitting between them. The CDR3 bases are TGTGCCAGCAGCTCATCCCAAAGCGTCACCTACGAGCAGTACTTC. This gives the protein CASSSSQSVTYEQYF.

The chain uses TRBV6-5 and TRBJ1-1; no definite D call. Trimming stripped 9 bases from V and 5 bases from J, with 19 bases between. CDR1 and CDR2 from the germline V gene are MNHEY and SVGAGI. The CDR3 extends over 14 amino acids. Here the CDR3 DNA reads TGTGCCAGTGAGGATTCTTCAAGGTGGACTGAAGCTTTCTTT. Amino acid sequence: CASEDSSRWTEAFF.

The J gene is TRBJ1-4, the V gene TRBV18; no definite D call. This CDR3 is 15 amino acids long. The V end was cut by 1 base, the J end by 3 bases, with 9 bases between. Germline lookup yields CDR1 KGHSH and CDR2 LQKENI. The CDR3 sequence is CASSPLQAANEKLFF. The CDR3 coding sequence is TGTGCCAGCTCACCACTGCAGGCAGCTAATGAAAAACTGTTTTTT.

The chain links TRBV5-4 to TRBJ2-2; D remains ambiguous. In germline, CDR1 is SGHNT, CDR2 YYREEE (reference sequence). The CDR3 extends over 16 amino acids. Deletions cut 0 bases from V and 0 bases from J, with 9 bases between. The CDR3 here is CASSLDSFANTGELFF. CDR3 DNA: TGTGCCAGCAGCTTGGACAGCTTCGCGAACACCGGGGAGCTGTTTTTT.

The V call is TRBV2, the J call TRBJ1-1; the match to TRBD1 covers 7 bases. Germline V gives CDR1 SNHLY, CDR2 FYNNEI. The CDR3 contains 14 residues. The J segment lost 4 bases and the V segment lost 11 bases, leaving 13 bases of the junction unmatched. CDR3 nucleotide sequence: TGTGCCGCAACTACAGGGGAAGAGGGCACTGAAGCTTTCTTT. This codes for CAATTGEEGTEAFF.